The rows below give T cell receptor beta chains drawn from one sample of a study of blood T cell repertoires in COVID-19. Some clones are missing from TCRdb's copy, which holds only in-frame ones; the method was immunoSEQ multiplex PCR. The data show about 330,000 clones, roughly 89% seen once. Sequencing was performed on peripheral blood. The receptor source for this set is a man aged 25-45 years with COVID-19, enrolled during active disease. CDR3s include the opening cysteine and the closing phenylalanine or tryptophan. D genes are given only for firm matches.

>-|TRBJ1-3|TRBV6-5
CASSYGPVWLGNTIYF
TGTGCCAGCAGTTACGGCCCCGTTTGGTTGGGAAACACCATATATTTT
>-|TRBJ2-7|TRBV9
CASSGRDSYEQYF
TGTGCCAGCAGCGGACGAGACAGTTACGAGCAGTACTTC
>TRBD2|TRBJ2-7|TRBV15
CATSRLGLGYEQYF
TGTGCCACCAGCAGGCTGGGACTAGGTTACGAGCAGTACTTC
>TRBD2|TRBJ2-7|TRBV6-6
CASTKTSGRPYEQYF
TGTGCCAGCACCAAAACTAGCGGGAGGCCCTACGAGCAGTACTTC
>-|TRBJ2-7|TRBV27
CASRSEAGTPSYEQYF
TGTGCCAGCAGATCCGAAGCCGGGACTCCCAGCTACGAGCAGTACTTC
>-|TRBJ2-1|TRBV7-2
CASSLALLAGAFYNEQFF
TGTGCCAGCAGCTTAGCGCTATTGGCGGGTGCTTTTTACAATGAGCAGTTCTTC
>-|TRBJ2-5|TRBV7-9
CASSLENRVETQYF
TGTGCCAGCAGCTTGGAGAACAGGGTTGAGACCCAGTACTTC
>-|TRBJ1-4|TRBV4-2
CASSQDPNAGRSNEKLFF
TGTGCCAGCAGCCAAGACCCCAACGCGGGGCGTAGTAATGAAAAACTGTTTTTT
>-|TRBJ1-3|TRBV11-2
CASSFTGPGNTIYF
TGTGCCAGCAGCTTCACAGGGCCCGGAAACACCATATATTTT
>-|TRBJ2-1|TRBV13
CASSLTNEQFF
TGTGCCAGCAGCCTAACCAATGAGCAGTTCTTC
>-|TRBJ1-1|TRBV28
CASRLRETEAFF
TGTGCCAGCAGACTTCGAGAAACTGAAGCTTTCTTT
>TRBD1|TRBJ2-1|TRBV19
CASSPPTRGQWNEQFF
TGTGCCAGTAGCCCTCCGACGAGGGGGCAGTGGAATGAGCAGTTCTTC
>-|TRBJ1-1|TRBV5-4
CASRLGHLHPLEAFF
TGTGCCAGCCGCCTTGGACACTTACACCCCCTTGAAGCTTTCTTT
>-|TRBJ1-1|TRBV7-2
CASSLVMVTLNTEAFF
TGTGCCAGCAGCTTAGTTATGGTGACTTTGAACACTGAAGCTTTCTTT
>TRBD2|TRBJ2-1|TRBV10-3
CAISDWTSGSYNEQFF
TGTGCCATCAGTGACTGGACTAGCGGATCCTACAATGAGCAGTTCTTC
>-|TRBJ2-7|TRBV7-2
CASSSGGAVSYEQYF
TGTGCCAGCAGCTCGGGCGGGGCAGTTTCCTACGAGCAGTACTTC
>TRBD1|TRBJ1-2|TRBV9
CASSVVRGDYGYTF
TGTGCCAGCAGCGTAGTCAGGGGGGACTATGGCTACACCTTC
>-|TRBJ1-1|TRBV9
CASSVAAGNTEAFF
TGTGCCAGCAGCGTAGCCGCAGGGAACACTGAAGCTTTCTTT
>TRBD2|TRBJ2-7|TRBV4-2
CASSQGILGGPSGSFEQYF
TGTGCCAGCAGCCAAGGAATTCTGGGAGGGCCTAGCGGGAGCTTCGAGCAGTACTTC
>TRBD1|TRBJ1-2|TRBV6-5
CASSYPSGGQGRGYTF
TGTGCCAGCAGTTACCCGTCGGGCGGACAGGGCAGAGGCTACACCTTC
>TRBD2|TRBJ2-1|TRBV7-3
CASSFKSPGGPNNEQFF
TGTGCCAGCAGCTTTAAGTCCCCGGGGGGGCCGAACAATGAGCAGTTCTTC
>TRBD2|TRBJ2-5|TRBV15
CATSRDGTSGQETQYF
TGTGCCACCAGCAGAGATGGTACTAGCGGCCAAGAGACCCAGTACTTC
>TRBD2|TRBJ2-1|TRBV25-1
CASRSPGLGSREQFF
TGTGCCAGCAGGTCACCGGGACTAGGTTCTCGTGAGCAGTTCTTC